The clone carrying this T cell receptor beta chain was observed many times. As yet, its antigen is unknown. This sample was included in a study of CD8 T cells in ankylosing spondylitis. General study points: Significant enrichment of disease-linked clones was reportedly seen in matched ankylosing spondylitis synovial fluid. What appeared characteristic of ankylosing spondylitis blood was a TCR beta motif of eight highly homologous variants.

Each CDR3 protein is one row after TCRdb ran MiXCR on the 5' RACE reads. The sample yields about 250,000 distinct CDR3 sequences, approximately 24% seen once. The CDR3 covers 11 residues. V lost 3 bases, J lost 7 bases, and 7 bases lay in between. CDR1 is DFQATT and CDR2 is SNEGSKA in the germline V gene (reference sequence). The material sequenced was blood, either unsorted or a sorted T cell fraction (not recorded which). The sequence derives from a male donor with ankylosing spondylitis or in good health (not recorded which). The chain uses TRBV20-1 and TRBJ2-1; a possible D gene is TRBD1 (5 bases). For the CDR3, the DNA is TGCAGTGCTAGGAGACAGAATGAGCAGTTCTTC. As protein: CSARRQNEQFF.